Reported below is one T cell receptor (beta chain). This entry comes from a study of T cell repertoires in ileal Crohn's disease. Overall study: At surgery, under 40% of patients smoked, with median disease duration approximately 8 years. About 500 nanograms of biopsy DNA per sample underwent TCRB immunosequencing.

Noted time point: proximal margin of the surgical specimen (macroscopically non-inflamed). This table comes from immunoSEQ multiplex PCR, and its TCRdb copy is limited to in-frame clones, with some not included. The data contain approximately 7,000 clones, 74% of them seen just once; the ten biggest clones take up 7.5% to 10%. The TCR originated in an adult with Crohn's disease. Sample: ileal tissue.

The CDR3 reads CASSRPPSGIYEQYF. In DNA form, the CDR3 reads TGTGCCAGCAGCCGGCCCCCTAGCGGGATATACGAGCAGTACTTC. The chain links TRBV11-2 to TRBJ2-7, with TRBD2 matching 9 bases. With V trimmed by 5 bases and J by 4 bases, 9 bases remained unmatched. The germline CDR1 and CDR2 sequences are SGHAT and FQNNGV. The CDR3 has 15 amino acids.